The 27 T cell receptor beta chains below all came from one sample that was sequenced in a study of radiation and T cells in renal cell carcinoma. Time point noted: baseline pretreatment blood. Noted treatment: 15 Gy SBRT to primary tumor, nephrectomy 4 weeks later. The repertoire was sequenced with immunoSEQ multiplex PCR; TCRdb's copy has only in-frame clones and lacks some. The sample consists of 100,000 to 150,000 clones, around 84% of them appearing once. Here the sequenced sample was blood, taken from a patient whose treatment included radiotherapy and nephrectomy. Receptor source: a woman between 55 and 75 years old with renal cell carcinoma.

The chain employs TRBV13 and TRBJ2-7; the match to TRBD1 covers 8 bases. The CDR3 has 18 residues. CDR1 and CDR2 (germline): PRHDT, FYEKMQ (reference sequence). V trimming: 4 bases; J trimming: 4 bases; junction bases outside the gene matches: 18. CDR3 region: CASSSLNRFGQGLYEQYF. The CDR3 nucleotides read TGTGCCAGCAGCTCCTTAAACCGATTCGGACAGGGCTTATACGAGCAGTACTTC.

The chain recombines TRBV28 with TRBJ2-6; D is ambiguous. With 8 bases removed from V and 0 bases from J, the gap between germline ends came to 8 bases. This CDR3 spans 14 amino acids. Germline V CDR1 and CDR2: MDHEN, SYDVKM. The CDR3: CASGIHSGANVLTF. As DNA, the CDR3 is TGTGCCAGCGGTATTCACTCTGGGGCCAACGTCCTGACTTTC.

V and J are TRBV19 and TRBJ2-1; no clear D gene. Germline V gene sequence: CDR1 LNHDA, CDR2 SQIVND (reference sequence). The V gene lost 5 bases and the J gene lost 8 bases, with 10 bases spanning the gap. This CDR3 has 12 amino acids. CDR3 amino acids: CASSSRTDEQFF. CDR3 sequence (DNA): TGTGCCAGTAGTTCCCGAACCGATGAGCAGTTCTTC.

This clone was counted between two and nine times. The chain has TRBV6-6 and TRBJ1-2; D unclear. CDR3 size: 10 residues. Germline loops: CDR1 MNHNY, CDR2 SVGAGI (reference sequence). V was pared by 10 bases and J by 7 bases, with 10 bases between. The CDR3 nucleotides are TGTGCCACAAAAGAGATTGGCTACACCTTC. The encoded protein is CATKEIGYTF.

The rearrangement uses TRBV4-1 and TRBJ1-5; perhaps TRBD1 as D (6 bases). Per the germline V gene, CDR1 is MGHRA and CDR2 is YSYEKL. The CDR3 length is 14 residues. Trimming stripped 5 bases from V and 4 bases from J, with 12 bases between. The CDR3 nucleotides are TGCGCCAGCAGCGATACAGGGCGTAATCAGCCCCAGCATTTT. Its translation is CASSDTGRNQPQHF.

J is TRBJ1-5 and V is TRBV6-5, with TRBD1 as a possible D gene (5 bases). The CDR3 has 14 amino acids. Trimming pared 8 bases from V and 2 bases from J, leaving 13 bases between. Germline V CDR1 and CDR2: MNHEY, SVGAGI. The CDR3 loop is CASGRGSGNQPQHF. In DNA form, the CDR3 reads TGTGCCAGCGGAAGGGGATCGGGCAATCAGCCCCAGCATTTT.

The V call is TRBV5-8, the J call TRBJ1-3; possible D gene TRBD1, 5 bases. The CDR3 consists of 16 residues. Germline V gene lookup returns CDR1 SGHTS and CDR2 YDEGEE. V was cut by 4 bases and J by 0 bases, with 14 bases left in between. This chain's CDR3 is CASSVIAGDSGNTIYF. The CDR3, as DNA: TGTGCCAGCAGCGTAATCGCGGGGGACTCTGGAAACACCATATATTTT.

The V and J genes are TRBV7-9 and TRBJ2-2; no clear D. CDR1 and CDR2 (germline): SEHNR, FQNEAQ (reference sequence). The CDR3 sequence is 15 residues long. The ends were cut back, 5 bases at V and 4 bases at J, with 14 bases in the middle. The CDR3 DNA follows: TGTGCCAGCAGCCCCAGAAAATCGGGCACCGGGGAGCTGTTTTTT. Amino acids: CASSPRKSGTGELFF.

Ten or more counts support this clone. The chain is built from TRBV27 and TRBJ1-5, with 8 bases identical to TRBD1. This CDR3 has 13 residues. Germline CDR1 is MNHEY and CDR2 is SMNVEV (reference sequence). The V segment lost 5 bases and the J segment 10 bases; nucleotides outside the gene matches: 7. The CDR3 spells CASSTGQGTPQHF. In DNA form, the CDR3 reads TGTGCCAGCAGTACCGGACAGGGAACACCCCAGCATTTT.

This chain joins TRBV27 and TRBJ1-2; 7 positions agree with TRBD1. The length of the CDR3 is 16 residues. V dropped 4 bases and J dropped 2; count of bases not matched to a gene: 10. CDR1 and CDR2 (germline): MNHEY, SMNVEV (reference sequence). CDR3 nucleotides: TGTGCCAGCAGTTGGGGCCCCGGGACAGAGAACTATGGCTACACCTTC. Amino acid sequence: CASSWGPGTENYGYTF.

The rearrangement joins TRBV7-2 to TRBJ2-5, with D possibly TRBD2 on 6 matching bases. V shed 5 bases and J shed 1 base, with 11 bases lying between them. The CDR3 contains 14 residues. The germline CDR1 and CDR2 sequences are SGHTA and FQGNSA. CDR3 residues: CASSSSGIQETQYF. CDR3 nucleotides: TGTGCCAGCAGCAGTAGCGGCATCCAAGAGACCCAGTACTTC.

This chain links TRBV2 with TRBJ2-5; 9 nucleotides align to TRBD1. The CDR3 runs to 15 residues. J was trimmed by 5 bases and V by 5 bases; bases with no gene match: 9. The V gene's germline CDR1 is SNHLY and CDR2 FYNNEI. CDR3 nucleotides: TGTGCCAGCAGTACAAGATCCGACAGGGGGGAGACCCAGTACTTC. Protein: CASSTRSDRGETQYF.

V usage is TRBV5-1 and J usage is TRBJ2-3; 10 nucleotides align to TRBD2. V shed 2 bases, J shed 6 bases, and the junction held 9 bases outside the gene matches. Germline V gene lookup returns CDR1 SGHRS and CDR2 YFSETQ. The CDR3 length is 16 residues. The CDR3 nucleotides are TGCGCCAGCAGCTTAAACCGGCTAGCGGGGGCGGATACGCAGTATTTT. Its translation: CASSLNRLAGADTQYF.

V usage is TRBV15 and J usage is TRBJ1-1; D not resolved. V was shortened by 0 bases and J by 2 bases, with 7 bases between the two germline ends. CDR3 length: 14 residues. CDR1 is LNHNV, CDR2 YYDKDF, per germline (reference sequence). This chain's CDR3 is CATSRDWSNTEAFF. The CDR3 region has the DNA TGTGCCACCAGCAGAGATTGGAGTAACACTGAAGCTTTCTTT.

The chain employs TRBV9 and TRBJ2-1, with D unclear. This CDR3 has 13 residues. The V and J ends lost 1 base and 6 bases respectively, with 8 bases between them. The germline CDR1 and CDR2 sequences are SGDLS and YYNGEE. As DNA, the CDR3 is TGTGCCAGCAGCGTACCCCTGCGCAATGAGCAGTTCTTC. This gives the protein CASSVPLRNEQFF.

In its sample, this clone was seen a few times. The rearrangement uses TRBV9 and TRBJ1-2; perhaps TRBD1 as D (6 bases). CDR3 length: 15 amino acids. Germline V gene sequence: CDR1 SGDLS, CDR2 YYNGEE. V lost 3 bases and J lost 3, with 15 bases in between. The CDR3 DNA sequence: TGTGCCAGCAGCGCGACCGCGGACAGATACTATGGCTACACCTTC. It codes for CASSATADRYYGYTF.

The V and J genes are TRBV6-5 and TRBJ2-7, with 9 bases identical to TRBD1. The junction had 0 bases not matched to a gene; V was cut back by 0 bases and J by 3 bases. This CDR3 has 14 residues. Germline loops: CDR1 MNHEY, CDR2 SVGAGI. The CDR3 nucleotides read TGTGCCAGCAGTTACTCGACAGGGGGCTACGAGCAGTACTTC. It is translated as CASSYSTGGYEQYF.

The rearrangement joins TRBV7-9 to TRBJ1-2; the D gene is possibly TRBD1 (5 bases). CDR1 is SEHNR, CDR2 FQNEAQ, per germline (reference sequence). V shed 5 bases and J shed 1 base, with 17 bases lying between them. The CDR3 is 16 amino acids. The CDR3 region has the DNA TGTGCCAGCAGCGAAGGGATGGGGGTTATTAACTATGGCTACACCTTC. Protein product: CASSEGMGVINYGYTF.

This chain uses TRBV4-3 with TRBJ2-7; 8 positions agree with TRBD2. Germline V lookup: CDR1 LGHNA, CDR2 YSLEER. V lost 1 base, J lost 2 bases, and 4 bases stayed unmatched. This CDR3 has 15 residues. CDR3 loop: CASSQGTSGPYEQYF. CDR3 sequence (DNA): TGCGCCAGCAGCCAAGGAACTAGCGGACCCTACGAGCAGTACTTC.

The rearrangement joins TRBV10-2 to TRBJ1-2; 9 bases agree with TRBD1. After removal of 5 bases from V and 2 bases from J, the junction contained 3 bases not matched to a gene. Looked up from germline, CDR1 is WSHSY and CDR2 is SAAADI. CDR3 length equals 14 residues. CDR3 DNA sequence: TGCGCCAGCAGTTTACAGGGGGCGAACTATGGCTACACCTTC. It codes for CASSLQGANYGYTF.

This chain connects TRBV7-2 to TRBJ1-2; D is possibly TRBD1 (6 bases). There are 16 residues in the CDR3. V gave up 1 base and J gave up 4 bases, with 16 bases separating them. The germline CDR1 and CDR2 sequences are SGHTA and FQGNSA. DNA of the CDR3: TGTGCCAGCAGCTTAGGGAGGGGGGATGAAGGCTATGGCTACACCTTC. This codes for CASSLGRGDEGYGYTF.

The chain combines TRBV11-1 with TRBJ2-5; a possible D gene is TRBD1 (7 bases). The CDR3 spans 15 residues. The V gene lost 1 base and the J gene lost 2 bases, with 11 bases spanning the gap. CDR1 and CDR2 from the germline V gene are SGHAT and FQDESV (reference sequence). CDR3 in DNA: TGTGCCAGCAGCTTAGGGGGGGACAGACAAGAGACCCAGTACTTC. This sequence encodes CASSLGGDRQETQYF. The variable domain in full, completed from reference TRBV11-1 and TRBJ2-5, reads EAEVAQSPRYKITEKSQAVAFWCDPISGHATLYWYRQILGQGPELLVQFQDESVVDDSQLPKDRFSAERLKGVDSTLKIQPAELGDSAMYLCASSLGGDRQETQYFGPGTRLLVL.

The J gene is TRBJ2-1, the V gene TRBV28; 10 bases line up with TRBD2. CDR1 and CDR2 (germline): MDHEN, SYDVKM. V lost 5 bases and J lost 4; bases outside the gene matches: 8. The CDR3 consists of 16 residues. As DNA, the CDR3 is TGTGCCAGCAGTCCACGGACTAGCGGAGAGTACAATGAGCAGTTCTTC. Protein: CASSPRTSGEYNEQFF.

V and J are TRBV7-2 and TRBJ1-1; D might be TRBD1 (5 bases). CDR1 is SGHTA, CDR2 FQGNSA, per germline. V gave up 3 bases and J gave up 0 bases, with 17 bases separating them. The CDR3 loop spans 17 amino acids. The CDR3 here is CASSFLDRPGLNTEAFF. DNA for the CDR3: TGTGCCAGCAGCTTCCTCGACAGACCCGGCCTGAACACTGAAGCTTTCTTT. Full variable domain (outside the CDR3, taken from reference TRBV7-2 and TRBJ1-1): GAGVSQSPSNKVTEKGKDVELRCDPISGHTALYWYRQSLGQGLEFLIYFQGNSAPDKSGLPSDRFSAERTGGSVSTLTIQRTQQEDSAVYLCASSFLDRPGLNTEAFFGQGTRLTVV.

V and J are TRBV5-4 and TRBJ2-3, with 11 bases that match TRBD2. Germline V gene data show CDR1 as SGHNT and CDR2 as YYREEE (reference sequence). The CDR3 is 17 amino acids. The V segment lost 4 bases and the J segment 2 bases; nucleotides outside the gene matches: 9. CDR3 in DNA: TGTGCCAGCAGCCCCACCCGGGGACTAGCGGACACAGATACGCAGTATTTT. Translating gives CASSPTRGLADTDTQYF.

The gene calls are TRBV4-1 and TRBJ2-3, with 10 bases matching TRBD1. CDR1 MGHRA and CDR2 YSYEKL come from the germline V gene. The CDR3 has 16 amino acids. The V segment lost 2 bases and the J segment 5 bases; nucleotides outside the gene matches: 7. CDR3: CASSQSPGQGLDTQYF. The CDR3 DNA sequence: TGCGCCAGCAGCCAAAGTCCGGGACAGGGGCTAGATACGCAGTATTTT.

The chain combines TRBV11-1 with TRBJ2-5; maybe TRBD1 (6 bases). The V end was cut by 5 bases, the J end by 4 bases, with 11 bases between. The length of the CDR3 is 13 residues. Per germline, CDR1 SGHAT and CDR2 FQDESV (reference sequence). The CDR3 DNA is TGTGCCAGCAGCACCGGGACACTAGAGACCCAGTACTTC. Residues: CASSTGTLETQYF.